This is a list of T cell receptor beta chains from one sample in a study of shared clonotypes between healthy human individuals. TCRdb's table, derived via immunoSEQ multiplex PCR, lists solely in-frame clones and lacks some. The sample has about 750,000 clones, nearly 95% seen once. The specimen was naive CD8+ T cells sorted from blood. All receptors derive from a man aged 30-40 years in good health. Both conserved end residues are part of each CDR3. Each record gives: clone size, V gene, J gene, D gene, CDR3 DNA, CDR3 protein. A D gene is named only where the DNA matches it firmly. Only some rows state a clone size, as once, few, many or a class for expanded clones.

abundance: -
v_gene: TRBV9
j_gene: TRBJ2-5
d_gene: TRBD2
CDR3nt: TGTGCCAGCGCCCGGGGGGGCGGGGCCCAGTACTTC
CDR3aa: CASARGGGAQYF

abundance: -
v_gene: TRBV5-6
j_gene: TRBJ2-1
d_gene: -
CDR3nt: TGTGCCAGCACCTCTTTACGTAATGAGCAGTTCTTC
CDR3aa: CASTSLRNEQFF

abundance: -
v_gene: TRBV27
j_gene: TRBJ2-7
d_gene: -
CDR3nt: TGTGCCAGCAGTTTAGGGCGCTCCTCCTACGAGCAGTACTTC
CDR3aa: CASSLGRSSYEQYF

abundance: -
v_gene: TRBV4-1
j_gene: TRBJ1-4
d_gene: -
CDR3nt: TGCGCCAGCAGCCAAGGAGCAACTAATGAAAAACTGTTTTTT
CDR3aa: CASSQGATNEKLFF

abundance: -
v_gene: TRBV10-3
j_gene: TRBJ1-1
d_gene: -
CDR3nt: TGTGCCATCAGTGAGTCGAGATCTCAGAGCACTGAAGCTTTCTTT
CDR3aa: CAISESRSQSTEAFF

abundance: once
v_gene: TRBV30
j_gene: TRBJ2-7
d_gene: -
CDR3nt: TGTGCCTGGAGTTCGGGGACGCATGTTCGGGGGGCTACCTACGAGCAGTACTTC
CDR3aa: CAWSSGTHVRGATYEQYF

abundance: -
v_gene: TRBV25-1
j_gene: TRBJ1-3
d_gene: TRBD1
CDR3nt: TGTGCCAGCAGTGAACGGACAGGGCGGTCTGGAAACACCATATATTTT
CDR3aa: CASSERTGRSGNTIYF

abundance: -
v_gene: TRBV27
j_gene: TRBJ2-3
d_gene: TRBD2
CDR3nt: TGTGCCAGCAGATTAGCGGGAGTCCCAGATACGCAGTATTTT
CDR3aa: CASRLAGVPDTQYF

abundance: -
v_gene: TRBV11-2
j_gene: TRBJ2-7
d_gene: -
CDR3nt: TGTGCCAGCAGCTTAGTGACTGGGGCTACCTACGAGCAGTACTTC
CDR3aa: CASSLVTGATYEQYF

abundance: once
v_gene: TRBV27
j_gene: TRBJ2-1
d_gene: TRBD2
CDR3nt: TGTGCCAGCAGTAGCGGGAGACTCAATGAGCAGTTCTTC
CDR3aa: CASSSGRLNEQFF

abundance: -
v_gene: TRBV7-8
j_gene: TRBJ2-5
d_gene: -
CDR3nt: TGTGCCAGCAGCCTACAAAGGGGGGAAGAGACCCAGTACTTC
CDR3aa: CASSLQRGEETQYF

abundance: -
v_gene: TRBV11-2
j_gene: TRBJ2-1
d_gene: -
CDR3nt: TGTGCCAGCAGCCATCGGACGTTGGAGCAGTTCTTC
CDR3aa: CASSHRTLEQFF

abundance: once
v_gene: TRBV4-1
j_gene: TRBJ2-3
d_gene: TRBD2
CDR3nt: TGCGCCAGCAGCCAAACGAGCGGGAGTTTGACAGATACGCAGTATTTT
CDR3aa: CASSQTSGSLTDTQYF

abundance: -
v_gene: TRBV27
j_gene: TRBJ2-7
d_gene: TRBD1
CDR3nt: TGTGCCAGCAGTTCAGGGGGTAGCTACGAGCAGTACTTC
CDR3aa: CASSSGGSYEQYF

abundance: -
v_gene: TRBV19
j_gene: TRBJ2-7
d_gene: -
CDR3nt: TGTGCCAGTAGTCGGGACAACCACTACGAGCAGTACTTC
CDR3aa: CASSRDNHYEQYF

abundance: -
v_gene: TRBV7-9
j_gene: TRBJ2-1
d_gene: TRBD1
CDR3nt: TGTGCCAGCAGCTTAGAGGGGACAGGGGATGAGCAGTTCTTC
CDR3aa: CASSLEGTGDEQFF

abundance: -
v_gene: TRBV2
j_gene: TRBJ2-7
d_gene: -
CDR3nt: TGTGCCAGCAGTGAAGCCTTCCCCCAGGGGAACTCCTACGAGCAGTACTTC
CDR3aa: CASSEAFPQGNSYEQYF

abundance: -
v_gene: TRBV7-9
j_gene: TRBJ2-7
d_gene: -
CDR3nt: TGTGCCAGCAGCCCTCCGGGTAGGGAAGGCTACGAGCAGTACTTC
CDR3aa: CASSPPGREGYEQYF

abundance: -
v_gene: TRBV5-4
j_gene: TRBJ1-1
d_gene: TRBD1
CDR3nt: TGTGCCAGCAGCGGGGGAGCCAGGGGGCAGGCTTTCTTT
CDR3aa: CASSGGARGQAFF

abundance: -
v_gene: TRBV30
j_gene: TRBJ2-7
d_gene: TRBD2
CDR3nt: TGTGCCTGGGATAGCGGGATACAAGCCTACGAGCAGTACTTC
CDR3aa: CAWDSGIQAYEQYF

abundance: -
v_gene: TRBV7-9
j_gene: TRBJ2-1
d_gene: TRBD2
CDR3nt: TGTGCCAGCAGCTTAAATAGCGGGTACCGTCACAATGAGCAGTTCTTC
CDR3aa: CASSLNSGYRHNEQFF

abundance: -
v_gene: TRBV5-1
j_gene: TRBJ2-7
d_gene: -
CDR3nt: TGCGCCAGCAGCCTTGGCCTGTTCTACGAGCAGTACTTC
CDR3aa: CASSLGLFYEQYF

abundance: -
v_gene: TRBV19
j_gene: TRBJ2-7
d_gene: TRBD2
CDR3nt: TGTGCCACCTCTAGCGGGGTGGGTGCCTACGAGCAGTACTTC
CDR3aa: CATSSGVGAYEQYF

abundance: -
v_gene: TRBV27
j_gene: TRBJ1-1
d_gene: TRBD1
CDR3nt: TGTGCCAGCAGTGGGGTACAGGGGGCGCTTAACACTGAAGCTTTCTTT
CDR3aa: CASSGVQGALNTEAFF

abundance: -
v_gene: TRBV7-9
j_gene: TRBJ2-7
d_gene: TRBD2
CDR3nt: TGTGCCAGCAGAGACGGCGGGAGGAGCTACGAGCAGTACTTC
CDR3aa: CASRDGGRSYEQYF

abundance: -
v_gene: TRBV27
j_gene: TRBJ2-5
d_gene: -
CDR3nt: TGTGCCAGCAGTTTATTGGGGGTTCGAGAGACCCAGTACTTC
CDR3aa: CASSLLGVRETQYF

abundance: once
v_gene: TRBV4-1
j_gene: TRBJ2-1
d_gene: -
CDR3nt: TGCGCCAGCAGCGGGTTGGCGGATGAGCAGTTCTTC
CDR3aa: CASSGLADEQFF

abundance: once
v_gene: TRBV29-1
j_gene: TRBJ2-1
d_gene: TRBD2
CDR3nt: TGCAGCGTTGATGGCCTAGCGGGGCACAGCTCCTACAATGAGCAGTTCTTC
CDR3aa: CSVDGLAGHSSYNEQFF

abundance: -
v_gene: TRBV29-1
j_gene: TRBJ2-1
d_gene: TRBD2
CDR3nt: TGCAGCGTTGAAACGGGACTAAGTGAGCAGTTCTTC
CDR3aa: CSVETGLSEQFF

abundance: -
v_gene: TRBV11-2
j_gene: TRBJ2-7
d_gene: TRBD2
CDR3nt: TGTGCCAGCAGCTTAGTAACGTGGGAGGGATACGAGCAGTACTTC
CDR3aa: CASSLVTWEGYEQYF

abundance: -
v_gene: TRBV7-9
j_gene: TRBJ2-7
d_gene: TRBD1
CDR3nt: TGTGCCAGCAGCCATGACAGGGCCCCTATGGAGCAGTACTTC
CDR3aa: CASSHDRAPMEQYF

abundance: once
v_gene: TRBV6-1
j_gene: TRBJ2-7
d_gene: TRBD2
CDR3nt: TGTGCCAGCAGAGGCGGGACTAGCGGGAAACCTGAGCAGTACTTC
CDR3aa: CASRGGTSGKPEQYF

abundance: -
v_gene: TRBV7-6
j_gene: TRBJ1-2
d_gene: -
CDR3nt: TGTGCCAGCAGCTTAAGGTCGGGCCCGCTCCCACGGGGCTACACCTTC
CDR3aa: CASSLRSGPLPRGYTF

abundance: -
v_gene: TRBV7-9
j_gene: TRBJ1-1
d_gene: -
CDR3nt: TGTGCCAGCAGCTTAGCTACATCGGGTGAAGCTTTCTTT
CDR3aa: CASSLATSGEAFF

abundance: -
v_gene: TRBV4-3
j_gene: TRBJ2-1
d_gene: -
CDR3nt: TGCGCCAGCAGCCAAGATATGGAAGCGGGCCGGAATGAGCAGTTCTTC
CDR3aa: CASSQDMEAGRNEQFF

abundance: -
v_gene: TRBV11-2
j_gene: TRBJ2-3
d_gene: TRBD2
CDR3nt: TGTGCCAGCAGCTTAGATCTGTGGTCGGAGCGGGAGGGTTCAGATACGCAGTATTTT
CDR3aa: CASSLDLWSEREGSDTQYF